This TCR beta chain comes out of a study of blood T cell repertoires in COVID-19. Overall study context: Specimens from acute and convalescent COVID-19 originated in the United States, Italy and Spain. From T cells, B-cell-depleted T cells, or PBMCs came the material, which was cDNA or gDNA.

In the authors' methods: Amplification of reference gene primers provided the estimated nucleated cell counts. The method was immunoSEQ multiplex PCR; TCRdb's version includes in-frame clones alone and lacks a portion of them. V and J calls and clone size are copied from that table; D and trimming were computed from the DNA. The sample consists of 95,000 to 110,000 clones, around four fifths of them appearing once. V lost 3 bases and J lost 1, with 10 bases in between. This CDR3 has 14 amino acids. Germline V gene lookup returns CDR1 DFQATT and CDR2 SNEGSKA (reference sequence). The source of this sequence is a human donor in a cohort sampled during active COVID-19. This chain links TRBV20-1 with TRBJ2-1, with D unclear. Sequenced: peripheral blood. CDR3 sequence reads: CSASGFGSYNEQFF. CDR3 nucleotides: TGCAGTGCTAGTGGGTTCGGGTCCTACAATGAGCAGTTCTTC.